One and the same sample provided the 23 T cell receptor beta chains below, sequenced in a study of shared clonotypes between healthy human individuals. The data were produced by immunoSEQ multiplex PCR, yet TCRdb's version contains in-frame clones alone and is incomplete. The sample has about 1.1 million clones, 77% seen once; the top ten hold 0.89%. Sequencing used memory CD4+ T cells from PBMCs. Subset described: CD45RA-negative fraction. The receptors here all came from a man in his late teens or twenties in good health. Some clones in this sample may be carry-over from other donors' samples.

The V gene is TRBV6-6, the J gene TRBJ1-1; TRBD1 agrees at 8 bases. In germline, CDR1 is MNHNY, CDR2 SVGAGI (reference sequence). CDR3 length equals 16 residues. J lost 7 bases, V lost 2 bases, and 12 bases had no gene match. The CDR3, as DNA: TGTGCCAGCAGTTACCCCACGGGACAGGCCAGGGGTGAAGCTTTCTTT. Amino acid sequence: CASSYPTGQARGEAFF.

The J gene is TRBJ2-3, the V gene TRBV11-3; 9 nucleotides agree with TRBD1. Germline values: CDR1 SGHNT, CDR2 YENEEA. The CDR3 sequence is 15 residues long. The ends lost 5 bases at V and 1 base at J; junction bases unmatched: 4. The CDR3 DNA follows: TGTGCCAGCAGCCCCCGGGACAGGGGCACAGATACGCAGTATTTT. Translated, it gives CASSPRDRGTDTQYF.

On this clone itself: This sample includes further DNA sequences coding for the same CDR3. The chain couples TRBV5-1 to TRBJ2-6; D is unclear. Germline V CDR1 and CDR2: SGHRS, YFSETQ. The V end lost 3 bases, the J end lost 0 bases, and 7 bases lay between the germline ends. The CDR3 extends over 15 amino acids. CDR3 amino acids: CASSSGYSGANVLTF. CDR3 nucleotide sequence: TGCGCCAGCAGCTCCGGGTACTCTGGGGCCAACGTCCTGACTTTC.

As concerns this clone: Other DNA sequences from this sample encode an identical CDR3 as well. V gene TRBV5-6 combines with J gene TRBJ2-6; no reliable D call. Germline assignment: CDR1 SGHDT and CDR2 YYEEEE. Trimming left V 1 base short and J 2 bases short, with 10 bases between. CDR3 size: 16 residues. The CDR3 nucleotides read TGTGCCAGCAGCTTGCTTGGTGGTGCTGGGGCCAACGTCCTGACTTTC. As protein: CASSLLGGAGANVLTF.

The V gene is TRBV7-2, the J gene TRBJ2-1; D unclear. Germline assignment: CDR1 SGHTA and CDR2 FQGNSA. This CDR3 is built from 13 residues. Trimming shortened V by 5 bases and J by 7 bases, and 12 bases separated the two germline ends. CDR3 bases: TGTGCCAGCAGCGTCAATAATCTAAATGAGCAGTTCTTC. Translation: CASSVNNLNEQFF.

This chain uses TRBV5-4 with TRBJ2-5, with D possibly TRBD2 on 6 matching bases. Germline V CDR1 and CDR2: SGHNT, YYREEE (reference sequence). The CDR3 covers 16 residues. Trimming pared 3 bases from V and 5 bases from J, leaving 20 bases between. The CDR3 reads CASSSGGTRSWETQYF. DNA for the CDR3: TGTGCCAGCAGCTCCGGGGGAACTAGGTCTTGGGAGACCCAGTACTTC.

V usage is TRBV10-1 and J usage is TRBJ2-2; 8 bases agree with TRBD1. Per the germline V gene, CDR1 is WNHNN and CDR2 is SYGVQD (reference sequence). CDR3 length equals 14 residues. The junction had 1 base not matched to a gene; V was cut back by 3 bases and J by 4 bases. CDR3 nucleotides: TGCGCCAGCAGTGACACAGGGGGCACCGGGGAGCTGTTTTTT. Its translation: CASSDTGGTGELFF.

The rearrangement joins TRBV5-6 to TRBJ1-6; D may be TRBD1 (6 bases). The CDR3 extends over 15 amino acids. The V end lost 4 bases, the J end lost 7 bases, and 15 bases lay between the germline ends. The germline gives CDR1 SGHDT, CDR2 YYEEEE. The CDR3 DNA reads as TGTGCCAGCAGCCCGGACGGGACATCCAATTCACCCCTCCACTTT. It encodes CASSPDGTSNSPLHF.

The CDR3 is CASSRIQGALEGDTQYF. CDR3 nucleotide sequence: TGTGCCAGCAGTCGGATACAGGGTGCGCTTGAGGGAGATACGCAGTATTTT. The chain recombines TRBV2 with TRBJ2-3; tentatively, D is TRBD1 (6 bases). This CDR3 has 17 residues. Germline-derived CDR1 and CDR2 are SNHLY and FYNNEI. Trimming took off 5 bases at V and 5 bases at J, with 23 bases between the two ends.

The chain combines TRBV28 with TRBJ1-2; D gene uncertain. V lost 3 bases to trimming and J lost 3 bases, with 20 bases between them. The CDR3 consists of 17 residues. In germline, CDR1 is MDHEN, CDR2 SYDVKM. The CDR3 DNA is TGTGCCAGCAGTTTCGTCCAGGTCGTGCAAAGCCACTATGGCTACACCTTC. Residues: CASSFVQVVQSHYGYTF.

The V and J genes are TRBV5-8 and TRBJ1-2; TRBD1 might be the D (5 bases). V was cut by 3 bases and J by 4 bases, with 19 bases left in between. This CDR3 region has 16 residues. Germline lookup yields CDR1 SGHTS and CDR2 YDEGEE. The CDR3 DNA reads TGTGCCAGCAGCTCCCCCCTCCGGGACCGACCCTATGGCTACACCTTC. It encodes CASSSPLRDRPYGYTF.

The chain combines TRBV4-2 with TRBJ1-2, with D perhaps matching TRBD1 (5 bases). This CDR3 spans 15 amino acids. Germline lookup yields CDR1 LGHNA and CDR2 YNFKEQ. The ends were cut back, 1 base at V and 8 bases at J, with 17 bases in the middle. Here the CDR3 DNA reads TGTGCCAGCAGCCAAGGGCCGGCAGCGGGGCTGGGCTACACCTTC. This gives the protein CASSQGPAAGLGYTF.

A single count supports this clone. The identical CDR3 is also encoded by other nucleotide sequences in the sample. The genes are TRBV19 and TRBJ1-5; the D gene is possibly TRBD1 (5 bases). V lost 3 bases and J lost 6, with 9 bases in between. The CDR3 length is 13 residues. Germline V lookup: CDR1 LNHDA, CDR2 SQIVND (reference sequence). CDR3 nucleotides: TGTGCCAGTAGTATTCTAAGGGGTCAGCCCCAGCATTTT. It is translated as CASSILRGQPQHF.

This chain uses TRBV7-9 with TRBJ2-7; maybe TRBD2 (5 bases). Germline lookup yields CDR1 SEHNR and CDR2 FQNEAQ (reference sequence). With 1 base removed from V and 6 bases from J, the gap between germline ends came to 13 bases. CDR3 length: 14 amino acids. The CDR3 sequence: CASSLDRSSPEQYF. For the CDR3, the DNA is TGTGCCAGCAGCTTAGACCGGTCTAGCCCCGAGCAGTACTTC.

The chain uses TRBV28 and TRBJ1-5; 12 nucleotides align to TRBD1. This CDR3 comprises 22 residues. Germline V gene lookup returns CDR1 MDHEN and CDR2 SYDVKM. The trim removed 2 bases at V and 2 bases at J, leaving 19 bases unmatched. CDR3 in amino acids: CASSLPAVGTGGAGGGNQPQHF. CDR3 nucleotides: TGTGCCAGCAGTTTACCCGCAGTTGGGACAGGGGGCGCCGGCGGCGGCAATCAGCCCCAGCATTTT.

The V call is TRBV6-1, the J call TRBJ1-2; D unclear. The V gene's germline CDR1 is MNHNS and CDR2 SASEGT. The V end was cut by 4 bases, the J end by 7 bases, with 22 bases between. CDR3 length equals 16 residues. The chain's CDR3 is CASSGRATGIYGGYTF. CDR3 DNA sequence: TGTGCCAGCAGTGGCCGGGCCACTGGCATCTATGGTGGCTACACCTTC.

Remarks on this clone: Other nucleotide sequences from this sample produce the same CDR3. J is TRBJ1-5 and V is TRBV30, with TRBD1 as a possible D gene (5 bases). Trimming removed 2 bases at V and 1 base at J, with 9 bases between. Germline lookup yields CDR1 GTSNPN and CDR2 SVGIG (reference sequence). The CDR3 covers 14 residues. The DNA of the CDR3 is TGTGCCTGGAGTATAGGGGACAGCAATCAGCCCCAGCATTTT. Its protein is CAWSIGDSNQPQHF. The whole variable domain, remainder taken from reference TRBV30 and TRBJ1-5, is SQTIHQWPATLVQPVGSPLSLECTVEGTSNPNLYWYRQAAGRGLQLLFYSVGIGQISSEVPQNLSASRPQDRQFILSSKKLLLSDSGFYLCAWSIGDSNQPQHFGDGTRLSIL.

V gene TRBV7-3 combines with J gene TRBJ2-3, with 9 bases lining up with TRBD2. The junction had 5 bases not matched to a gene; V was cut back by 6 bases and J by 1 base. The CDR3 extends over 15 amino acids. The germline CDR1 and CDR2 sequences are SGHTA and FQGTGA. The CDR3 bases are TGTGCCAGCAGTCATAGCGGGAGCGGCACAGATACGCAGTATTTT. As protein: CASSHSGSGTDTQYF. The whole variable domain, remainder taken from reference TRBV7-3 and TRBJ2-3, is GAGVSQTPSNKVTEKGKYVELRCDPISGHTALYWYRQSLGQGPEFLIYFQGTGAADDSGLPNDRFFAVRPEGSVSTLKIQRTERGDSAVYLCASSHSGSGTDTQYFGPGTRLTVL.

The chain couples TRBV4-1 to TRBJ1-6, with TRBD1 as a possible D gene (5 bases). CDR1 MGHRA and CDR2 YSYEKL come from the germline V gene. CDR3 size: 15 residues. Trimming removed 8 bases from V and 5 bases from J, with 16 bases in between. CDR3 sequence (DNA): TGCGCCAGCGGGGCTTTCGAAAGAGATAATTCACCCCTCCACTTT. This encodes CASGAFERDNSPLHF.

This sequence joins TRBV5-1 and TRBJ2-5; 14 bases match TRBD2. Germline V gives CDR1 SGHRS, CDR2 YFSETQ. This CDR3 spans 16 amino acids. V gave up 3 bases and J gave up 2 bases; unmatched junction bases: 3. The CDR3 DNA is TGCGCCAGCAGCTCTGGACTAGCGGGAGGACAAGAGACCCAGTACTTC. It specifies CASSSGLAGGQETQYF.

The V gene is TRBV5-4, the J gene TRBJ2-1; perhaps TRBD1 as D (6 bases). CDR1 is SGHNT, CDR2 YYREEE, per germline (reference sequence). The CDR3 is 15 amino acids. V was cut by 1 base and J by 7 bases, with 15 bases left in between. CDR3 region: CASSLFTGRGNEQFF. The CDR3 DNA reads as TGTGCCAGCAGCTTGTTTACAGGGCGCGGGAATGAGCAGTTCTTC.

The chain carries TRBV9 and TRBJ2-5, with 9 bases lining up with TRBD1. The V segment lost 0 bases and the J segment 1 base; nucleotides outside the gene matches: 4. The CDR3 contains 16 residues. The germline V gene has CDR1 SGDLS and CDR2 YYNGEE. The CDR3 DNA reads as TGTGCCAGCAGCGTAGTGGGGACAGGGCCCCAAGAGACCCAGTACTTC. It specifies CASSVVGTGPQETQYF.

As DNA, the CDR3 is TGTGCCAGCAGTTCCGGGATTCGCGGCAATCAGCCCCAGCATTTT. Translated, it gives CASSSGIRGNQPQHF. V usage is TRBV27 and J usage is TRBJ1-5; D remains unclear. Germline V lookup: CDR1 MNHEY, CDR2 SMNVEV (reference sequence). Between the trimmed V and J ends, which lost 4 bases and 2 bases, there was a span of 12 bases. This CDR3 region has 15 residues.